Following are 12 T cell receptor beta chains from one sample sequenced in a study of T cells in Graves' hyperthyroidism and ophthalmopathy. The source material, RNA transcripts, was used to amplify TCR beta CDR3 regions. The primer set for the first-round RT-PCR of the TCR CDR3 was HTBI. MiXCR was run by TCRdb on the multiplex PCR reads, yielding one entry per CDR3 protein. Here the sample spans a few hundred thousand distinct CDR3 sequences, more than 15% being singletons. Sequenced: blood. These receptors all come from a woman aged 25 to 39 with Graves' hyperthyroidism.

In its sample, this clonotype was seen a few times. The chain couples TRBV4-1 to TRBJ2-7; tentative D call: TRBD2 (6 bases). The CDR3 has 15 residues. V lost 4 bases and J 4 bases, leaving 17 bases between the germline ends. Per germline, CDR1 MGHRA and CDR2 YSYEKL. CDR3 coding DNA: TGCGCCAGCAGCCCCATGTGGGAGGTTTCTTACGAGCAGTACTTC. Translation: CASSPMWEVSYEQYF.

This clonotype was picked up many times. The chain recombines TRBV7-2 with TRBJ2-7; 9 bases match TRBD1. Germline V gene lookup returns CDR1 SGHTA and CDR2 FQGNSA. Trimming cost V 5 bases and J 3 bases; bases outside gene matches: 11. This CDR3 contains 16 residues. In nucleotides, the CDR3 is TGTGCCAGCAGCCCCCAAAGGGGACAGGGATACTACGAGCAGTACTTC. Its protein is CASSPQRGQGYYEQYF. Looking up the rest from reference TRBV7-2 and TRBJ2-7 gives the full variable domain: GAGVSQSPSNKVTEKGKDVELRCDPISGHTALYWYRQSLGQGLEFLIYFQGNSAPDKSGLPSDRFSAERTGGSVSTLTIQRTQQEDSAVYLCASSPQRGQGYYEQYFGPGTRLTVT.

This clonotype was found many times. J is TRBJ2-2 and V is TRBV6-1, with TRBD2 identical over 8 bases. Germline loops: CDR1 MNHNS, CDR2 SASEGT. The CDR3 spans 14 residues. Germline trimming cut 11 bases from V and 5 bases from J; bases unmatched to any gene: 10. The CDR3 nucleotides read TGTGCCTCCGGACTAGCCCGAAGGACCGGGGAGCTGTTTTTT. Encoded protein: CASGLARRTGELFF.

This clonotype has at least ten counts. The chain carries TRBV24-1 and TRBJ2-5, with D tentatively TRBD1 or TRBD2 (6 bases each). The germline V and J ends were trimmed by 4 bases and 5 bases, with 16 bases remaining between them. The CDR3 has 15 residues. The germline V gene encodes CDR1 KGHDR and CDR2 SFDVKD. The chain's CDR3 is CATSERDTLDETQYF. The CDR3 DNA is TGTGCCACCAGTGAGCGGGACACCCTTGATGAGACCCAGTACTTC.

This clonotype was observed a few times. V usage is TRBV20-1 and J usage is TRBJ1-1, with 7 bases matching TRBD1. J was trimmed by 2 bases and V by 6 bases; bases with no gene match: 9. This CDR3 has 14 residues. Germline CDR1 is DFQATT and CDR2 is SNEGSKA (reference sequence). The CDR3 region has the DNA TGCAGTGCGCCCAGGGGGATTATAAACACTGAAGCTTTCTTT. Translated, it gives CSAPRGIINTEAFF.

The table lists this clonotype with many counts. CDR3 coding DNA: TGTGCCAGCAGCAAAAGGACAGGGAGCTCCTACGAGCAGTACTTC. This sequence encodes CASSKRTGSSYEQYF. The J gene is TRBJ2-7, the V gene TRBV11-2, with 8 positions matching TRBD1. CDR1 is SGHAT and CDR2 is FQNNGV in the germline V gene. This CDR3 has 15 amino acids. Trimming at V came to 5 bases and at J to 0 bases, leaving 6 bases not matched to a gene.

This clonotype was observed many times. The chain is built from TRBV7-2 and TRBJ2-5, with TRBD2 matching over 10 bases. This CDR3 region has 16 residues. V shed 0 bases, J shed 5 bases, and the junction held 6 bases outside the gene matches. Germline V gives CDR1 SGHTA, CDR2 FQGNSA. CDR3 sequence (DNA): TGTGCCAGCAGCTTAGCGGCTAGCGGGAGACGGGAGACCCAGTACTTC. It is translated as CASSLAASGRRETQYF.

This clonotype was seen a handful of times. This sequence joins TRBV29-1 and TRBJ2-4; unclear D gene. This CDR3 region has 11 residues. Germline CDR1 SQVTM, CDR2 ANQGSEA. Trimming took 5 bases from V and 6 from J, leaving 8 bases between them. DNA for the CDR3: TGCAGCGTTACCCTCGGAAACATTCAGTACTTC. Translated: CSVTLGNIQYF.

This clonotype was seen more than once but under ten times. The chain carries TRBV10-3 and TRBJ2-5; 8 bases line up with TRBD2. This CDR3 comprises 14 residues. CDR1 is ENHRY and CDR2 is SYGVKD in the germline V gene. V was clipped by 8 bases and J by 3 bases; unmatched bases: 8. Here the CDR3 reads CAIRGGVEKETQYF. DNA of the CDR3: TGTGCCATCCGGGGGGGTGTGGAGAAAGAGACCCAGTACTTC.

J is TRBJ2-1 and V is TRBV19, with 9 bases identical to TRBD2. J gave up 1 base and V 1 base, and 8 bases lay outside the gene matches. Per germline, CDR1 LNHDA and CDR2 SQIVND (reference sequence). The CDR3 is 18 amino acids. CDR3 coding DNA: TGTGCCAGTAGTATAGCCGCTAGCGGGATAGTATCCTACAATGAGCAGTTCTTC. Translating it yields CASSIAASGIVSYNEQFF.

This clonotype was counted a few times. The chain uses TRBV27 and TRBJ1-1; 10 nucleotides align to TRBD1. The CDR3 extends over 15 amino acids. Per germline, CDR1 MNHEY and CDR2 SMNVEV (reference sequence). With V trimmed by 5 bases and J by 6 bases, 9 bases remained unmatched. The DNA of the CDR3 is TGTGCCAGCAGTCTGGGACAGGGGTTCTATCCTGAAGCTTTCTTT. Protein sequence: CASSLGQGFYPEAFF.

This clonotype was recorded at least ten times. The chain links TRBV24-1 to TRBJ2-1; no clear D. V lost 6 bases and J 5 bases, leaving 4 bases between the germline ends. CDR1 and CDR2 (germline): KGHDR, SFDVKD. The CDR3 covers 11 residues. In DNA, the CDR3 is TGTGCCACCAGTTTTAACAATGAGCAGTTCTTC. Translating it yields CATSFNNEQFF.